The 29 T cell receptor beta chains presented below share a single source sample, sequenced in a study of CD8 T cells in Susac syndrome. With random hexamers, reverse transcription was performed on about 0.45 to 1 ug of RNA. TCRdb independently ran MiXCR on the immunoSEQ multiplex PCR reads; one entry per CDR3 protein. The sample lists hundreds of thousands of distinct CDR3 sequences, 93% seen once, with around 0.07% in the top ten. Sequencing input: CD4+ T cells from PBMCs. The origin of the receptors is a human donor with multiple sclerosis.

The rearrangement uses TRBV25-1 and TRBJ2-1, with a possible D match to TRBD1 (8 bases). Germline values: CDR1 MGHDK, CDR2 SYGVNS. Trimming took off 6 bases at V and 5 bases at J, with 17 bases between the two ends. The CDR3 is 15 residues long. The CDR3 protein is CASSTRTGGDNEQFF. The CDR3 coding sequence is TGTGCCAGCAGCACCAGAACAGGGGGGGACAATGAGCAGTTCTTC.

This clonotype occurred once. V usage is TRBV7-9 and J usage is TRBJ2-1; 9 bases are shared with TRBD1. V lost 5 bases and J lost 9; bases outside the gene matches: 5. The germline CDR1 and CDR2 sequences are SEHNR and FQNEAQ (reference sequence). This CDR3 contains 13 residues. The CDR3: CASSVHRGLEQFF. In DNA, the CDR3 is TGTGCCAGCAGCGTACACAGGGGGCTTGAGCAGTTCTTC. Drawing the rest from reference TRBV7-9 and TRBJ2-1, the complete variable domain is DTGVSQNPRHKITKRGQNVTFRCDPISEHNRLYWYRQTLGQGPEFLTYFQNEAQLEKSRLLSDRFSAERPKGSFSTLEIQRTEQGDSAMYLCASSVHRGLEQFFGPGTRLTVL.

The chain couples TRBV5-1 to TRBJ1-1; TRBD1 is a possible D gene (6 bases). Looked up from germline, CDR1 is SGHRS and CDR2 is YFSETQ. The CDR3 length is 15 residues. V gave up 2 bases and J gave up 5 bases, with 16 bases separating them. The CDR3 protein is CASSFDGQPWTEAFF. The DNA of the CDR3 is TGCGCCAGCAGCTTTGATGGACAGCCCTGGACTGAAGCTTTCTTT.

The gene calls are TRBV29-1 and TRBJ2-2; D ambiguous. Germline V gene lookup returns CDR1 SQVTM and CDR2 ANQGSEA. The CDR3 totals 13 residues. Trimming cost V 7 bases and J 5 bases, with 14 bases left between them. The CDR3 here is CSAHLVGTGELFF. The CDR3 DNA follows: TGCAGCGCCCACCTGGTGGGGACCGGGGAGCTGTTTTTT.

The chain carries TRBV15 and TRBJ1-1; D uncertain. The CDR3 is made up of 15 amino acids. Per germline, CDR1 LNHNV and CDR2 YYDKDF (reference sequence). V gave up 1 base and J gave up 6 bases, with 15 bases separating them. The CDR3 sequence: CATSRGSVGVAEAFF. CDR3 nucleotides: TGTGCCACCAGCAGAGGTAGCGTTGGGGTGGCTGAAGCTTTCTTT.

The chain recombines TRBV20-1 with TRBJ1-5; no firm D call. This CDR3 contains 15 residues. CDR1 is DFQATT, CDR2 SNEGSKA, per germline (reference sequence). Trimming stripped 1 base from V and 3 bases from J, with 13 bases between. DNA of the CDR3: TGCAGTGCTAGAGGCCCGGAAAACTCCAATCAGCCCCAGCATTTT. Translated, it gives CSARGPENSNQPQHF.

This clonotype has only one observation. The chain carries TRBV7-8 and TRBJ2-3, with a tentative D call TRBD2 (6 bases). The CDR3 totals 15 residues. Trimming took 3 bases from V and 5 from J, leaving 15 bases between them. Germline V gene data show CDR1 as SGHVS and CDR2 as FQNEAQ. The CDR3 DNA reads as TGTGCCAGCAGCTTGGGACTCCATGGGGTAGATACGCAGTATTTT. Protein sequence: CASSLGLHGVDTQYF.

The chain links TRBV2 to TRBJ2-2, with 9 positions matching TRBD1. Unmatched junction bases numbered 4, after V lost 6 bases and J lost 5 bases. The length of the CDR3 is 14 residues. Per the germline V gene, CDR1 is SNHLY and CDR2 is FYNNEI. Here the CDR3 reads CASSGQGKTGELFF. In DNA, the CDR3 is TGTGCCAGCAGCGGACAGGGGAAGACCGGGGAGCTGTTTTTT.

This clonotype has a single count. This rearrangement joins TRBV2 to TRBJ2-7; D is undetermined. V lost 7 bases and J lost 0, with 7 bases in between. The CDR3 loop spans 12 amino acids. Germline V gives CDR1 SNHLY, CDR2 FYNNEI. This CDR3 is CASKGDSYEQYV. The CDR3, as DNA: TGTGCCAGCAAGGGCGACTCCTACGAGCAGTACGTC.

The chain carries TRBV30 and TRBJ2-2, with D unclear. Per the germline V gene, CDR1 is GTSNPN and CDR2 is SVGIG (reference sequence). Trimming stripped 4 bases from V and 0 bases from J, with 6 bases between. This CDR3 spans 13 amino acids. CDR3 sequence reads: CAWTAANTGELFF. The CDR3 bases are TGTGCCTGGACGGCCGCGAACACCGGGGAGCTGTTTTTT. Combining the CDR3 with reference TRBV30 and TRBJ2-2 gives the whole variable domain SQTIHQWPATLVQPVGSPLSLECTVEGTSNPNLYWYRQAAGRGLQLLFYSVGIGQISSEVPQNLSASRPQDRQFILSSKKLLLSDSGFYLCAWTAANTGELFFGEGSRLTVL.

V is TRBV18 and J is TRBJ2-1, with 7 bases identical to TRBD1. Germline CDR1 is KGHSH and CDR2 is LQKENI. CDR3 length: 14 residues. Trimming cost V 1 base and J 5 bases; bases outside gene matches: 2. The DNA of the CDR3 is TGTGCCAGCTCACCACAGGGGGCCCACAATGAGCAGTTCTTC. Amino acids: CASSPQGAHNEQFF.

The chain carries TRBV28 and TRBJ2-3; 8 nucleotides align to TRBD2. Germline CDR1 reads MDHEN; CDR2 reads SYDVKM. Trimming cost V 6 bases and J 3 bases; bases outside gene matches: 8. This CDR3 has 15 amino acids. The CDR3 is CASRGSGTSTDTQYF. As DNA, the CDR3 is TGTGCCAGCAGAGGTTCCGGGACTAGTACAGATACGCAGTATTTT.

The CDR3 sequence: CSALGEGGQPQHF. CDR3 coding DNA: TGCAGTGCGTTAGGGGAGGGAGGTCAGCCCCAGCATTTT. The chain combines TRBV20-1 with TRBJ1-5; the D gene is possibly TRBD1 (5 bases). CDR3 size: 13 residues. Germline-derived CDR1 and CDR2 are DFQATT and SNEGSKA (reference sequence). V was cut by 6 bases and J by 6 bases, with 15 bases left in between.

This chain links TRBV29-1 with TRBJ2-7, with 7 nucleotides matching TRBD1. This CDR3 has 12 residues. After removal of 6 bases from V and 9 bases from J, the junction contained 11 bases not matched to a gene. Germline V lookup: CDR1 SQVTM, CDR2 ANQGSEA. As DNA, the CDR3 is TGCAGCGTCTTGGGGGACAGAGGACGGCAGTACTTC. It codes for CSVLGDRGRQYF.

CDR3 protein: CASSPPGGEETQYF. The CDR3 region has the DNA TGTGCCAGCAGCCCCCCTGGCGGGGAGGAGACCCAGTACTTC. The chain carries TRBV7-2 and TRBJ2-5; D might be TRBD2 (6 bases). The germline gives CDR1 SGHTA, CDR2 FQGNSA. This CDR3 spans 14 amino acids. V lost 5 bases and J lost 5, with 15 bases in between.

The chain recombines TRBV5-8 with TRBJ2-7, with 12 nucleotides matching TRBD2. The CDR3 has 16 amino acids. Germline CDR1 and CDR2: SGHTS and YDEGEE. The junction had 5 bases not matched to a gene; V was cut back by 1 base and J by 3 bases. The CDR3 nucleotides read TGTGCCAGCAGCTTGATCCTAGCGGGGGGGCTCTACGAGCAGTACTTC. Its protein is CASSLILAGGLYEQYF.

This chain uses TRBV6-6 with TRBJ1-2; the D gene is possibly TRBD1 (5 bases). V gave up 8 bases and J gave up 4 bases, with 11 bases separating them. Germline V gene lookup returns CDR1 MNHNY and CDR2 SVGAGI (reference sequence). There are 12 residues in the CDR3. The CDR3, as DNA: TGTGCCAGCGGGGAAGGGGTCTATGGCTACACCTTC. Its protein product is CASGEGVYGYTF.

V and J are TRBV5-1 and TRBJ1-2; no reliable D call. The CDR3 runs 14 residues. The V end was cut by 0 bases, the J end by 1 base, with 7 bases between. Germline V gene lookup returns CDR1 SGHRS and CDR2 YFSETQ. CDR3 loop: CASSLGQYNYGYTF. The CDR3 DNA reads as TGCGCCAGCAGCTTGGGGCAGTATAACTATGGCTACACCTTC.

This clonotype was observed once. The chain employs TRBV30 and TRBJ1-5, with D uncertain. This CDR3 comprises 12 residues. CDR1 is GTSNPN and CDR2 is SVGIG in the germline V gene (reference sequence). V was pared by 2 bases and J by 9 bases, with 11 bases between. CDR3 nucleotides: TGTGCCTGGAGTCCCGGGGTTTGGCCCCAGCATTTT. This gives the protein CAWSPGVWPQHF. The variable domain in full, completed from reference TRBV30 and TRBJ1-5, reads SQTIHQWPATLVQPVGSPLSLECTVEGTSNPNLYWYRQAAGRGLQLLFYSVGIGQISSEVPQNLSASRPQDRQFILSSKKLLLSDSGFYLCAWSPGVWPQHFGDGTRLSIL.

The V gene is TRBV7-9, the J gene TRBJ2-2; unclear D gene. V was shortened by 5 bases and J by 4 bases, with 20 bases between the two germline ends. This CDR3 has 17 residues. Looked up from germline, CDR1 is SEHNR and CDR2 is FQNEAQ (reference sequence). In DNA form, the CDR3 reads TGTGCCAGCAGCCCTTTGGGGTCCAGCACGGGCACCGGGGAGCTGTTTTTT. As protein: CASSPLGSSTGTGELFF. Full variable domain (rest looked up from reference TRBV7-9 and TRBJ2-2): DTGVSQNPRHKITKRGQNVTFRCDPISEHNRLYWYRQTLGQGPEFLTYFQNEAQLEKSRLLSDRFSAERPKGSFSTLEIQRTEQGDSAMYLCASSPLGSSTGTGELFFGEGSRLTVL.

V and J are TRBV11-2 and TRBJ2-1, with 10 bases identical to TRBD2. The CDR3 length is 15 residues. Per germline, CDR1 SGHAT and CDR2 FQNNGV. Losses at the gene ends were 4 bases for V and 8 bases for J; bases not matched to a gene: 8. Here the CDR3 DNA reads TGTGCCAGCAGCTCTGGGACTAGCGTATTCCATGAGCAGTTCTTC. Translated: CASSSGTSVFHEQFF.

This sequence joins TRBV7-2 and TRBJ2-3; 8 nucleotides match TRBD2. The CDR3 totals 16 residues. Germline-derived CDR1 and CDR2 are SGHTA and FQGNSA. After removal of 5 bases from V and 4 bases from J, the junction contained 11 bases not matched to a gene. In DNA form, the CDR3 reads TGTGCCAGCAGCCCAATTCCGGGGGGGCGGGCAGATACGCAGTATTTT. It codes for CASSPIPGGRADTQYF.

The genes are TRBV28 and TRBJ2-4, with no clear D. CDR1 and CDR2 (germline): MDHEN, SYDVKM. The germline V and J ends were trimmed by 7 bases and 5 bases, with 18 bases remaining between them. The CDR3 is made up of 15 amino acids. CDR3 nucleotide sequence: TGTGCCAGCACCCCCAATGGGCGAAGGGAAAACATTCAGTACTTC. Translating gives CASTPNGRRENIQYF.

The chain combines TRBV12-3 or TRBV12-4 with TRBJ2-2; possibly TRBD1 for D (5 bases). V was cut by 3 bases and J by 1 base, with 9 bases left in between. The CDR3 is 15 residues long. CDR3 sequence reads: CASSLAGRNTGELFF. The CDR3 DNA follows: TGTGCCAGCAGTTTGGCAGGGCGGAACACCGGGGAGCTGTTTTTT.

The J gene is TRBJ1-2, the V gene TRBV7-3; a weak D match, TRBD1 (6 bases). Trimming shortened V by 6 bases and J by 0 bases, and 11 bases separated the two germline ends. There are 14 residues in the CDR3. CDR1 SGHTA and CDR2 FQGTGA come from the germline V gene. This chain's CDR3 is CASRGDTANYGYTF. The CDR3 bases are TGTGCCAGCAGGGGGGACACGGCTAACTATGGCTACACCTTC.

The gene calls are TRBV7-3 and TRBJ1-1; D possibly corresponds to TRBD1 (5 bases). V shed 5 bases and J shed 5 bases, with 12 bases lying between them. In germline, CDR1 is SGHTA, CDR2 FQGTGA. This CDR3 region has 13 residues. CDR3: CASSPAEGTEAFF. CDR3 DNA: TGTGCCAGCAGCCCTGCTGAGGGGACTGAAGCTTTCTTT.

The chain combines TRBV15 with TRBJ1-1; tentatively, D is TRBD1 (6 bases). V was shortened by 4 bases and J by 1 base, with 19 bases between the two germline ends. The germline CDR1 and CDR2 sequences are LNHNV and YYDKDF (reference sequence). The CDR3 loop spans 17 amino acids. The CDR3 DNA sequence: TGTGCCACCAGCAAAAGACCGGGGGGGCTTGGGAACACTGAAGCTTTCTTT. Protein sequence: CATSKRPGGLGNTEAFF.

The rearrangement joins TRBV3-1 to TRBJ2-3; 8 nucleotides align to TRBD2. From germline, CDR1 is LGHDT and CDR2 YNNKEL (reference sequence). The CDR3 loop spans 17 amino acids. V lost 4 bases and J lost 1; bases outside the gene matches: 10. DNA for the CDR3: TGTGCCAGCAGCCGGGGAGTAGCGGGAAGTGGCACAGATACGCAGTATTTT. Translating gives CASSRGVAGSGTDTQYF.

The rearrangement uses TRBV7-9 and TRBJ2-7; the match to TRBD1 covers 8 bases. J gave up 3 bases and V 3 bases, and 4 bases lay outside the gene matches. The CDR3 is 14 residues long. Germline V gene data show CDR1 as SEHNR and CDR2 as FQNEAQ (reference sequence). CDR3 residues: CASSLGQAHYEQYF. CDR3 DNA: TGTGCCAGCAGCTTGGGACAGGCGCACTACGAGCAGTACTTC. Filled out from reference TRBV7-9 and TRBJ2-7, the complete variable domain reads DTGVSQNPRHKITKRGQNVTFRCDPISEHNRLYWYRQTLGQGPEFLTYFQNEAQLEKSRLLSDRFSAERPKGSFSTLEIQRTEQGDSAMYLCASSLGQAHYEQYFGPGTRLTVT.